The TCR beta chain under discussion was sequenced for a study of CD8 T cells in ankylosing spondylitis. Points from the study as a whole: Disease-linked clones were reportedly significantly enriched in matched ankylosing spondylitis synovial fluid.

This clonotype has at least ten counts. Its antigen is currently unknown. The V gene's germline CDR1 is ENHRY and CDR2 SYGVKD. V lost 8 bases, J lost 5 bases, and 5 bases stayed unmatched. CDR3 length equals 13 residues. TCRdb passed the 5' RACE reads through MiXCR, listing each CDR3 protein once. The sample shows 300,000 to 350,000 distinct CDR3 sequences, roughly 12% of them seen only once. The material sequenced was blood, either unsorted or a sorted T cell fraction (not recorded which). The TCR originated in a female donor with ankylosing spondylitis or in good health (not recorded which). The chain couples TRBV10-3 to TRBJ2-2; 7 positions match TRBD1. CDR3 in DNA: TGTGCCATCGACAGGGTGGGAACCGGGGAGCTGTTTTTT. Its protein is CAIDRVGTGELFF.